These 31 T cell receptor beta chains were all obtained from the same sample, sequenced in a study of CD8 T cells in ankylosing spondylitis (TCRdb year 2017). Their antigen targets remain unknown. Library preparation employed 5' RACE. Sequencing was performed on an Illumina HiSeq 2500. TCRdb cleaned the public reads at Q25 with fastp, built clones with MiXCR and kept in-frame beta chains. Each CDR3 protein gets just one entry, which takes the most common genes and DNA from the rows behind it. A total of around 430,000 distinct CDR3 sequences appear in this sample, 17% of them only once. Approximately 1% of the sample goes to the ten largest clones. General findings and caveats noted by the study authors: Blood from ankylosing spondylitis patients appeared to be characterized by a TCR beta motif composed of about eight highly homologous amino acid variants.

Sequenced: blood, either unsorted or a sorted T cell fraction (not recorded which). Receptors originate from a male donor with ankylosing spondylitis.

In this sample, this clonotype turned up a few times. This chain connects TRBV6-1 to TRBJ1-5, with TRBD1 matching 10 bases. Germline V gene data show CDR1 as MNHNS and CDR2 as SASEGT. The CDR3 covers 15 residues. V gave up 6 bases and J gave up 5 bases; unmatched junction bases: 7. In nucleotides, the CDR3 is TGTGCCAGCAGGTCCGGGACAGGGGATGATCAGCCCCAGCATTTT. Amino acid sequence: CASRSGTGDDQPQHF.

This clonotype occurred many times. The genes are TRBV12-3 or TRBV12-4 and TRBJ2-1, with D hard to call. The CDR3 has 13 amino acids. Trimming pared 4 bases from V and 2 bases from J, leaving 6 bases between. CDR3 residues: CASSSSTYNEQFF. The CDR3 DNA sequence: TGTGCCAGCAGTTCCTCGACCTACAATGAGCAGTTCTTC.

This clonotype has just a few counts. This chain uses TRBV9 with TRBJ2-3; D possibly matches TRBD1 or TRBD2 (6 bases each). The CDR3 covers 18 residues. Trimming shortened V by 0 bases and J by 2 bases, and 19 bases separated the two germline ends. Germline V gives CDR1 SGDLS, CDR2 YYNGEE. CDR3 coding DNA: TGTGCCAGCAGCGTAGCTGGAGGGGGATTGCGCAACACAGATACGCAGTATTTT. Protein sequence: CASSVAGGGLRNTDTQYF. Using reference TRBV9 and TRBJ2-3 for the parts outside the CDR3, the full variable domain is DSGVTQTPKHLITATGQRVTLRCSPRSGDLSVYWYQQSLDQGLQFLIQYYNGEERAKGNILERFSAQQFPDLHSELNLSSLELGDSALYFCASSVAGGGLRNTDTQYFGPGTRLTVL.

The V gene is TRBV6-1, the J gene TRBJ2-2; D might be TRBD1 or TRBD2, each matching 5 bases. There are 14 residues in the CDR3. In germline, CDR1 is MNHNS, CDR2 SASEGT. Trimming removed 4 bases at V and 3 bases at J, with 9 bases between. The CDR3 protein is CASSVREYTGELFF. In nucleotides, the CDR3 is TGTGCCAGCAGTGTCAGGGAGTACACCGGGGAGCTGTTTTTT.

The rearrangement joins TRBV4-2 to TRBJ2-2; 13 positions agree with TRBD2. The CDR3 sequence is 17 residues long. Germline loops: CDR1 LGHNA, CDR2 YNFKEQ. The J segment lost 3 bases and the V segment lost 4 bases, leaving 5 bases of the junction unmatched. CDR3 in amino acids: CASSPIGLAGDTGELFF. The CDR3 nucleotides read TGTGCCAGCAGCCCGATCGGACTAGCGGGGGACACCGGGGAGCTGTTTTTT.

The chain couples TRBV12-3 or TRBV12-4 to TRBJ1-6; 7 nucleotides agree with TRBD1. Losses at the gene ends were 3 bases for V and 10 bases for J; bases not matched to a gene: 15. This CDR3 is 17 amino acids long. CDR3 nucleotides: TGTGCCAGCAGTTTGGGGGCAGGGGGGAACAAAGGGTCACCCCTCCACTTT. Its protein product is CASSLGAGGNKGSPLHF.

This clonotype was detected only a few times. This sequence joins TRBV3-1 and TRBJ1-1; D remains unclear. Germline V gene lookup returns CDR1 LGHDT and CDR2 YNNKEL (reference sequence). V was clipped by 6 bases and J by 6 bases, with 14 bases between them. The CDR3 sequence is 13 residues long. The CDR3 protein is CASRQRSTAEAFF. The CDR3 bases are TGTGCCAGCAGACAACGGTCGACGGCTGAAGCTTTCTTT. The whole variable domain, filled in from reference TRBV3-1 and TRBJ1-1, reads DTAVSQTPKYLVTQMGNDKSIKCEQNLGHDTMYWYKQDSKKFLKIMFSYNNKELIINETVPNRFSPKSPDKAHLNLHINSLELGDSAVYFCASRQRSTAEAFFGQGTRLTVV.

V gene TRBV4-1 combines with J gene TRBJ1-4; D is ambiguous. The germline gives CDR1 MGHRA, CDR2 YSYEKL. Trimming shortened V by 0 bases and J by 3 bases, and 5 bases separated the two germline ends. This CDR3 is 14 amino acids long. CDR3 sequence (DNA): TGCGCCAGCAGCCAAGACACTTCTAATGAAAAACTGTTTTTT. Protein: CASSQDTSNEKLFF.

CDR3 coding DNA: TGTGCCAGCAGTTTAGGACAGATCCGCAATCAGCCCCAGCATTTT. Encoded protein: CASSLGQIRNQPQHF. The chain is built from TRBV28 and TRBJ1-5; the D gene is possibly TRBD1 (6 bases). The CDR3 totals 15 residues. V dropped 2 bases and J dropped 2 bases, with 10 bases sitting between them. CDR1 MDHEN and CDR2 SYDVKM come from the germline V gene.

This clonotype was detected ten times or more. The chain links TRBV20-1 to TRBJ2-7; 10 bases agree with TRBD1. CDR1 is DFQATT and CDR2 is SNEGSKA in the germline V gene (reference sequence). Germline trimming cut 7 bases from V and 4 bases from J; bases unmatched to any gene: 7. The CDR3 covers 13 residues. CDR3 residues: CSVPGQGLYEQYF. In DNA, the CDR3 is TGCAGTGTTCCGGGACAGGGGCTATACGAGCAGTACTTC.

At least ten counts were recorded for this clonotype. The chain employs TRBV12-3 or TRBV12-4 and TRBJ1-2; 7 nucleotides align to TRBD1. The V segment lost 7 bases and the J segment 4 bases; nucleotides outside the gene matches: 6. The CDR3 totals 13 residues. The CDR3 sequence: CASTSGGPYGYTF. The CDR3 DNA follows: TGTGCCAGCACCTCAGGGGGGCCCTATGGCTACACCTTC.

This clonotype was detected only a few times. The V gene is TRBV11-2, the J gene TRBJ2-1, with TRBD1 matching 7 bases. V was pared by 5 bases and J by 1 base, with 5 bases of the junction left unmatched. Per germline, CDR1 SGHAT and CDR2 FQNNGV. The CDR3 is 15 amino acids. CDR3 amino acids: CASSPWDRSYNEQFF. CDR3 nucleotides: TGTGCCAGCAGCCCCTGGGACAGATCCTACAATGAGCAGTTCTTC.

The chain has TRBV7-7 and TRBJ2-1, with 7 bases identical to TRBD1. The germline gives CDR1 SSHAT, CDR2 FNYEAQ (reference sequence). The CDR3 is 12 amino acids. The trim removed 4 bases at V and 8 bases at J, leaving 2 bases unmatched. In DNA form, the CDR3 reads TGTGCCAGCAGCTCCACAGGGGATGAGCAGTTCTTC. Protein product: CASSSTGDEQFF.

The rearrangement joins TRBV29-1 to TRBJ1-1, with 8 bases matching TRBD1. The CDR3 runs to 12 residues. V lost 6 bases to trimming and J lost 6 bases; unmatched junction nucleotides: 6. Germline CDR1 reads SQVTM; CDR2 reads ANQGSEA. The CDR3: CSVADRVPEAFF. The CDR3 DNA reads as TGCAGCGTCGCGGACAGGGTCCCTGAAGCTTTCTTT.

The chain recombines TRBV20-1 with TRBJ2-7; D might be TRBD2 (6 bases). The V end lost 4 bases, the J end lost 3 bases, and 16 bases lay between the germline ends. The CDR3 consists of 14 residues. Per the germline V gene, CDR1 is DFQATT and CDR2 is SNEGSKA (reference sequence). This CDR3 reads CSAKVPGLIYEQYF. As DNA, the CDR3 is TGCAGTGCTAAGGTCCCGGGACTGATCTACGAGCAGTACTTC.

V is TRBV5-1 and J is TRBJ2-7; D not certain. Trimming took off 1 base at V and 6 bases at J, with 11 bases between the two ends. Germline CDR1 reads SGHRS; CDR2 reads YFSETQ. CDR3 length equals 13 residues. The CDR3 nucleotides read TGCGCCAGCAGCTTGTTGGAGACGGGCGAGCAGTACTTC. Translated: CASSLLETGEQYF.

In this sample, this clonotype turned up a few times. The chain carries TRBV6-2 or TRBV6-3 and TRBJ2-5; tentative D call: TRBD2 (7 bases). The CDR3 is made up of 16 amino acids. Germline V CDR1 and CDR2: MNHEY, SVGEGT. V dropped 6 bases and J dropped 4 bases, with 21 bases sitting between them. DNA of the CDR3: TGTGCCAGCAGCCCCCCCCGGGGAGGGGGTAGAGAGACCCAGTACTTC. As protein: CASSPPRGGGRETQYF.

This clonotype was found a few times. The chain is built from TRBV5-1 and TRBJ2-4; D possibly corresponds to TRBD2 (6 bases). CDR1 and CDR2 from the germline V gene are SGHRS and YFSETQ. The CDR3 consists of 15 residues. The germline V and J ends were trimmed by 4 bases and 0 bases, with 11 bases remaining between them. The chain's CDR3 is CASSLGTVAKNIQYF. CDR3 nucleotide sequence: TGCGCCAGCAGCCTCGGGACTGTAGCCAAAAACATTCAGTACTTC. Looking up the rest from reference TRBV5-1 and TRBJ2-4 gives the full variable domain: KAGVTQTPRYLIKTRGQQVTLSCSPISGHRSVSWYQQTPGQGLQFLFEYFSETQRNKGNFPGRFSGRQFSNSRSEMNVSTLELGDSALYLCASSLGTVAKNIQYFGAGTRLSVL.

V is TRBV3-1 and J is TRBJ1-2; D call uncertain. The CDR3 is 14 residues long. Germline V gene lookup returns CDR1 LGHDT and CDR2 YNNKEL (reference sequence). V was cut by 2 bases and J by 0 bases, with 7 bases left in between. The CDR3 bases are TGTGCCAGCAGCCAAAGGGCAACTAACTATGGCTACACCTTC. Protein sequence: CASSQRATNYGYTF.

This clonotype was observed many times. V usage is TRBV5-1 and J usage is TRBJ1-1; the D is unclear. V dropped 0 bases and J dropped 4 bases, with 7 bases sitting between them. This CDR3 has 13 amino acids. Germline lookup yields CDR1 SGHRS and CDR2 YFSETQ. CDR3 sequence reads: CASSLAGFTEAFF. The CDR3 region has the DNA TGCGCCAGCAGCTTGGCCGGGTTCACTGAAGCTTTCTTT.

The genes are TRBV5-1 and TRBJ2-2; D gene unclear. V lost 5 bases, J lost 4 bases, and 9 bases lay in between. The CDR3 contains 13 residues. The V gene's germline CDR1 is SGHRS and CDR2 YFSETQ. CDR3 region: CASRVQVTGELFF. The CDR3 nucleotides are TGCGCCAGCAGGGTACAAGTCACCGGGGAGCTGTTTTTT. The full variable domain, with the rest looked up from reference TRBV5-1 and TRBJ2-2, is KAGVTQTPRYLIKTRGQQVTLSCSPISGHRSVSWYQQTPGQGLQFLFEYFSETQRNKGNFPGRFSGRQFSNSRSEMNVSTLELGDSALYLCASRVQVTGELFFGEGSRLTVL.

This clonotype has only a few counts. The rearrangement links TRBV6-1 to TRBJ1-1; 7 nucleotides line up with TRBD1. The germline gives CDR1 MNHNS, CDR2 SASEGT. This CDR3 region has 15 residues. With 5 bases clipped from V and 1 base from J, the junction kept 7 bases outside the gene matches. The CDR3 DNA sequence: TGTGCCAGCAGTACCCGGGACAGAGGGAACACTGAAGCTTTCTTT. Translating gives CASSTRDRGNTEAFF.

The chain joins TRBV9 to TRBJ2-2; D gene unclear. V was clipped by 0 bases and J by 6 bases, with 9 bases between them. CDR1 and CDR2 (germline): SGDLS, YYNGEE. This CDR3 comprises 14 residues. CDR3 loop: CASSVATKAGELFF. In DNA form, the CDR3 reads TGTGCCAGCAGCGTAGCTACAAAGGCCGGGGAGCTGTTTTTT.

This rearrangement joins TRBV6-1 to TRBJ2-1; D is unresolved. V lost 4 bases and J 1 base, leaving 11 bases between the germline ends. The germline CDR1 and CDR2 sequences are MNHNS and SASEGT. The CDR3 has 15 residues. The CDR3 sequence: CASSASDASYNEQFF. The CDR3 DNA reads as TGTGCCAGCAGTGCGTCGGACGCTTCCTACAATGAGCAGTTCTTC.

This chain links TRBV24-1 with TRBJ2-7; possibly TRBD1 for D (7 bases). This CDR3 is built from 15 residues. V was trimmed by 4 bases and J by 7 bases, leaving 19 bases between them. Germline V CDR1 and CDR2: KGHDR, SFDVKD. Written as DNA, the CDR3 is TGTGCCACCAGTGACGGGGGAACAGGGGCACGGGAGCAGTACTTC. Its translation is CATSDGGTGAREQYF.

This clonotype came up many times. The rearrangement links TRBV5-1 to TRBJ2-1, with TRBD1 as a possible D gene (6 bases). The CDR3 contains 15 residues. From germline, CDR1 is SGHRS and CDR2 YFSETQ. V lost 0 bases and J 5 bases, leaving 12 bases between the germline ends. CDR3 protein: CASSLVGDTNNEQFF. DNA for the CDR3: TGCGCCAGCAGCTTGGTAGGGGACACGAACAATGAGCAGTTCTTC.

This clonotype has a handful of counts. The chain uses TRBV20-1 and TRBJ2-3; D perhaps matches TRBD2 (6 bases). This CDR3 spans 17 amino acids. V lost 0 bases, J lost 2 bases, and 18 bases lay in between. In germline, CDR1 is DFQATT, CDR2 SNEGSKA (reference sequence). CDR3 sequence (DNA): TGCAGTGCTAGAGACCCCGGGGCCCGGAGGGCCACAGATACGCAGTATTTT. Translation: CSARDPGARRATDTQYF.

This chain's CDR3 is CASKGHLYQETQYF. CDR3 nucleotide sequence: TGCGCCAGCAAGGGACACTTGTACCAAGAGACCCAGTACTTC. This sequence joins TRBV10-1 and TRBJ2-5, with D maybe TRBD1 (6 bases). The CDR3 is made up of 14 amino acids. Germline CDR1 reads WNHNN; CDR2 reads SYGVQD (reference sequence). Trimming removed 7 bases from V and 0 bases from J, with 12 bases in between.

This clonotype turned up a few times. The chain recombines TRBV30 with TRBJ2-7; 7 nucleotides line up with TRBD2. Per the germline V gene, CDR1 is GTSNPN and CDR2 is SVGIG (reference sequence). The CDR3 is 15 amino acids. With 0 bases clipped from V and 3 bases from J, the junction kept 8 bases outside the gene matches. CDR3 loop: CAWSVAGFLYYEQYF. Here the CDR3 DNA reads TGTGCCTGGAGTGTAGCGGGGTTCCTCTACTACGAGCAGTACTTC.

The chain employs TRBV27 and TRBJ1-2, with D uncertain. The CDR3 extends over 14 amino acids. Germline values: CDR1 MNHEY, CDR2 SMNVEV (reference sequence). Trimming took off 10 bases at V and 2 bases at J, with 17 bases between the two ends. The CDR3 coding sequence is TGTGCCATCCGTAAGGCAGGAACAAACTATGGCTACACCTTC. This encodes CAIRKAGTNYGYTF.

This clonotype was recorded at least ten times. This chain's CDR3 is CASSSSGSGYNEQFF. In DNA form, the CDR3 reads TGTGCCAGCAGCTCTAGTGGCTCAGGCTACAATGAGCAGTTCTTC. V gene TRBV7-3 combines with J gene TRBJ2-1, with D uncertain. CDR1 SGHTA and CDR2 FQGTGA come from the germline V gene. This CDR3 region has 15 residues. Trimming took off 4 bases at V and 3 bases at J, with 13 bases between the two ends.